This T cell receptor beta chain was captured in a study of OX40 agonist ivuxolimab in advanced cancers. Across the study: The dose-escalation group included hepatocellular carcinoma, melanoma, renal cell carcinoma and head and neck cancer. Study-wide points: At doses 0.1 to 3.0 mg/kg, CD4+ and CD8+ clones expanded.

Assay: immunoSEQ multiplex PCR; the TCRdb copy retains only in-frame clones and omits some. The profile shows about 50,000 clones, more than 85% of them singletons. Of note for this clone: The antigen remains unidentified.

This CDR3 spans 15 amino acids. Trimming stripped 0 bases from V and 0 bases from J, with 8 bases between. From germline, CDR1 is MNHEY and CDR2 SVGAGI. This chain joins TRBV6-5 and TRBJ2-5; D unresolved. Source: CD4+ or CD8+ T cells sorted from blood, taken in a trial of the OX40 agonist ivuxolimab. The clonotype was recovered from an adult with an advanced solid tumor such as melanoma, head and neck, liver or kidney cancer. In nucleotides, the CDR3 is TGTGCCAGCAGTTACTCCCAGCGCAACCAAGAGACCCAGTACTTC. Its translation: CASSYSQRNQETQYF.